This T cell receptor beta chain was profiled in a study of cytomegalovirus exposure and HLA in healthy donors. About this clone: What it binds is not known.

Study-wide findings and caveats: Certain sequence variants were highly shared and formed a cluster, and this cluster was likely a sequencing artifact.

It was with 60 Vbeta and 13 Jbeta primers that the PCR ran. The table came from immunoSEQ multiplex PCR; TCRdb's copy has only in-frame clones and leaves some out. The sample includes more than 130,000 clones, 73% of them seen just once. Missing from this donor's record is the CMV serostatus. V trimming: 3 bases; J trimming: 4 bases; junction bases outside the gene matches: 6. This CDR3 comprises 14 residues. In germline, CDR1 is SGHRS, CDR2 YFSETQ. The chain joins TRBV5-1 to TRBJ2-7, with 8 nucleotides matching TRBD1. The TCR comes from a human donor in good health. Specimen: PBMCs. The CDR3 protein is CASSWGRGLYEQYF. In nucleotides, the CDR3 is TGCGCCAGCAGCTGGGGCAGGGGGCTATACGAGCAGTACTTC.